These 22 T cell receptor beta chains originate from one sample sequenced in a study of control samples from healthy donors and cancer patients. Sequencing was performed with immunoSEQ multiplex PCR; in TCRdb, only in-frame clones are kept and a portion is missing. The data contain some 100,000 clones, approximately 93% of them singletons. The sequenced material came from blood. The receptors shown here come from a man aged 18 to 30 in good health.

This clone has just a few counts. V is TRBV6-4 and J is TRBJ1-5, with 7 bases aligning to TRBD1. This CDR3 is 14 amino acids long. V shed 2 bases and J 2 bases; nucleotides not matched to a gene: 0. The V gene's germline CDR1 is MRHNA and CDR2 SNTAGT. The CDR3 sequence is CASSDGTGNQPQHF. The CDR3 bases are TGTGCCAGCAGTGACGGGACAGGCAATCAGCCCCAGCATTTT.

This chain links TRBV5-4 with TRBJ1-4; possible D gene TRBD1, 6 bases. Germline V gene data show CDR1 as SGHNT and CDR2 as YYREEE (reference sequence). Trimming stripped 4 bases from V and 4 bases from J, with 14 bases between. This CDR3 is built from 15 residues. CDR3: CASSTQTGDNEKLFF. CDR3 coding DNA: TGTGCCAGCAGCACCCAGACAGGAGATAATGAAAAACTGTTTTTT. The full variable domain, in which reference TRBV5-4 and TRBJ1-4 provide the parts outside the CDR3, is ETGVTQSPTHLIKTRGQQVTLRCSSQSGHNTVSWYQQALGQGPQFIFQYYREEENGRGNFPPRFSGLQFPNYSSELNVNALELDDSALYLCASSTQTGDNEKLFFGSGTQLSVL.

The V and J genes are TRBV27 and TRBJ1-2; TRBD1 matches 9 bases. Germline CDR1 reads MNHEY; CDR2 reads SMNVEV (reference sequence). J was trimmed by 6 bases and V by 0 bases; bases with no gene match: 2. The CDR3 has 14 residues. The CDR3 loop is CASSLSWTGDGYTF. As DNA, the CDR3 is TGTGCCAGCAGTTTATCGTGGACAGGGGATGGCTACACCTTC.

The rearrangement joins TRBV6-5 to TRBJ1-5; D unclear. The CDR3 totals 14 residues. Trimming pared 6 bases from V and 4 bases from J, leaving 13 bases between. Germline-derived CDR1 and CDR2 are MNHEY and SVGAGI. CDR3 coding DNA: TGTGCCAGCAGCTCGGGGAAGAGAAATCAGCCCCAGCATTTT. Protein: CASSSGKRNQPQHF.

This chain links TRBV10-2 with TRBJ1-1; a possible D gene is TRBD1 (5 bases). Germline CDR1 reads WSHSY; CDR2 reads SAAADI. The CDR3 runs 12 residues. Trimming took off 10 bases at V and 0 bases at J, with 9 bases between the two ends. The CDR3 coding sequence is TGCGCCACCACAGGTTTGAACACTGAAGCTTTCTTT. Encoded protein: CATTGLNTEAFF.

V and J are TRBV27 and TRBJ1-2; D call uncertain. This CDR3 is 14 amino acids long. V was cut by 0 bases and J by 8 bases, with 13 bases left in between. Germline CDR1 is MNHEY and CDR2 is SMNVEV (reference sequence). The CDR3 loop is CASSLSVRGNGYTF. The CDR3 DNA follows: TGTGCCAGCAGTTTATCAGTACGAGGGAACGGCTACACCTTC.

The CDR3 DNA sequence: TGTGCCAGCAGCGTAGGTCGGAACAGAGCCTACGAGCAGTACTTC. This sequence encodes CASSVGRNRAYEQYF. J is TRBJ2-7 and V is TRBV9; unclear D gene. CDR3 length equals 15 residues. The germline gives CDR1 SGDLS, CDR2 YYNGEE. V was shortened by 0 bases and J by 2 bases, with 12 bases between the two germline ends.

The CDR3 nucleotides read TGTGCCAGCAGCGAAGCGGGACTAGCGGCCTACAATGAGCAGTTCTTC. The encoded protein is CASSEAGLAAYNEQFF. This chain joins TRBV9 and TRBJ2-1; TRBD2 agrees at 11 bases. This CDR3 region has 16 residues. The germline V gene encodes CDR1 SGDLS and CDR2 YYNGEE. V shed 3 bases, J shed 2 bases, and the junction held 4 bases outside the gene matches.

This clone was seen just once. The chain combines TRBV2 with TRBJ2-7; D not resolved. Trimming shortened V by 7 bases and J by 1 base, and 8 bases separated the two germline ends. Germline V CDR1 and CDR2: SNHLY, FYNNEI. The CDR3 sequence is 12 residues long. CDR3 loop: CASKVGSYEQYF. Written as DNA, the CDR3 is TGTGCCAGCAAAGTGGGGTCCTACGAGCAGTACTTC.

This rearrangement joins TRBV30 to TRBJ2-7; 8 bases are shared with TRBD1. The V gene end was trimmed by 1 base and the J gene end by 5 bases; junction bases not matched to a gene: 4. Germline assignment: CDR1 GTSNPN and CDR2 SVGIG (reference sequence). The CDR3 runs to 13 residues. The CDR3, as DNA: TGTGCCTGGAGTGCCGGACAGGGTAACGAGCAGTACTTC. Protein sequence: CAWSAGQGNEQYF. The entire variable domain, with the rest obtained from reference TRBV30 and TRBJ2-7, is as follows: SQTIHQWPATLVQPVGSPLSLECTVEGTSNPNLYWYRQAAGRGLQLLFYSVGIGQISSEVPQNLSASRPQDRQFILSSKKLLLSDSGFYLCAWSAGQGNEQYFGPGTRLTVT.

The chain carries TRBV27 and TRBJ1-2, with 11 bases that match TRBD1. V gave up 3 bases and J gave up 5 bases; unmatched junction bases: 8. The germline gives CDR1 MNHEY, CDR2 SMNVEV (reference sequence). The CDR3 runs to 16 residues. The CDR3 coding sequence is TGTGCCAGCAGTTTTCGCGGACAGGGGGCTTCGTATGGCTACACCTTC. It translates to CASSFRGQGASYGYTF.

The chain combines TRBV6-5 with TRBJ1-4; D is uncertain. Trimming pared 6 bases from V and 7 bases from J, leaving 12 bases between. Germline V gene sequence: CDR1 MNHEY, CDR2 SVGAGI. The CDR3 is made up of 13 amino acids. The CDR3 loop reads CASSPRWPEKLFF. For the CDR3, the DNA is TGTGCCAGCAGCCCAAGGTGGCCTGAAAAACTGTTTTTT.

V is TRBV15 and J is TRBJ1-2, with D maybe TRBD1 (5 bases). The CDR3 spans 14 residues. Germline V gene data show CDR1 as LNHNV and CDR2 as YYDKDF (reference sequence). V lost 1 base and J 2 bases, leaving 8 bases between the germline ends. As DNA, the CDR3 is TGTGCCACCAGCAGAGGACAGAAAAACTATGGCTACACCTTC. Its protein product is CATSRGQKNYGYTF.

This rearrangement joins TRBV5-1 to TRBJ2-7; 9 nucleotides match TRBD1. Germline assignment: CDR1 SGHRS and CDR2 YFSETQ. The CDR3 length is 15 residues. Trimming took 4 bases from V and 0 from J; bases not matched to a gene: 5. CDR3 residues: CASSGGTGSSYEQYF. CDR3 nucleotide sequence: TGCGCCAGCAGCGGGGGGACAGGGAGCTCCTACGAGCAGTACTTC. Full variable domain (outside the CDR3, taken from reference TRBV5-1 and TRBJ2-7): KAGVTQTPRYLIKTRGQQVTLSCSPISGHRSVSWYQQTPGQGLQFLFEYFSETQRNKGNFPGRFSGRQFSNSRSEMNVSTLELGDSALYLCASSGGTGSSYEQYFGPGTRLTVT.

The rearrangement links TRBV27 to TRBJ1-2; D remains ambiguous. V was clipped by 6 bases and J by 4 bases, with 15 bases between them. The CDR3 has 14 amino acids. The germline gives CDR1 MNHEY, CDR2 SMNVEV (reference sequence). CDR3 loop: CASRDYISGYGYTF. CDR3 sequence (DNA): TGTGCCAGCAGAGACTACATTTCAGGCTATGGCTACACCTTC.

The chain recombines TRBV20-1 with TRBJ2-7; 8 bases are a match to TRBD1. V gave up 3 bases and J gave up 5 bases; unmatched junction bases: 18. Per germline, CDR1 DFQATT and CDR2 SNEGSKA (reference sequence). This CDR3 comprises 17 residues. The CDR3 is CSASSDRDLSFWDEQYF. The DNA of the CDR3 is TGCAGTGCTAGTTCGGACAGGGATCTCTCGTTTTGGGACGAGCAGTACTTC.

The rearrangement links TRBV6-2 or TRBV6-3 to TRBJ2-1; TRBD1 agrees at 7 bases. Germline values: CDR1 MNHEY, CDR2 SVGEGT. The length of the CDR3 is 15 residues. J gave up 8 bases and V 5 bases, and 12 bases lay outside the gene matches. The CDR3 bases are TGTGCCAGCAGTACCCTGGGGACAGCTAAAGATGAGCAGTTCTTC. Translation gives CASSTLGTAKDEQFF.

The J gene is TRBJ1-3, the V gene TRBV18, with D uncertain. The ends were cut back, 3 bases at V and 0 bases at J, with 15 bases in the middle. The CDR3 covers 17 residues. Per germline, CDR1 KGHSH and CDR2 LQKENI. The CDR3 sequence is CASSPSEGPYSGNTIYF. CDR3 sequence (DNA): TGTGCCAGCTCACCTTCCGAAGGACCCTACTCTGGAAACACCATATATTTT.

This chain connects TRBV27 to TRBJ1-1, with a possible D match to TRBD1 (6 bases). Germline V gene data show CDR1 as MNHEY and CDR2 as SMNVEV (reference sequence). With 5 bases removed from V and 2 bases from J, the gap between germline ends came to 27 bases. The CDR3 has 19 residues. The CDR3 DNA sequence: TGTGCCAGCAGTCCCCCTAAGTTTTACTCTGGGGGCACAAACACTGAAGCTTTCTTT. This encodes CASSPPKFYSGGTNTEAFF.

DNA for the CDR3: TGTGCCTGGAGTGTAACATCTCGGGGGGAGGGGAATGAGCAGTTCTTC. Translating it yields CAWSVTSRGEGNEQFF. The chain uses TRBV30 and TRBJ2-1, with 7 bases aligning to TRBD2. From germline, CDR1 is GTSNPN and CDR2 SVGIG (reference sequence). This CDR3 has 16 amino acids. The V gene end was trimmed by 0 bases and the J gene end by 7 bases; junction bases not matched to a gene: 12.

The chain employs TRBV28 and TRBJ1-5, with D maybe TRBD1 (5 bases). CDR3 length equals 14 residues. Trimming left V 4 bases short and J 7 bases short, with 14 bases between. Germline CDR1 MDHEN, CDR2 SYDVKM. CDR3 sequence (DNA): TGTGCCAGCAGTTCATCTGGAGGGGACCAGCCCCAGCATTTT. Amino acid sequence: CASSSSGGDQPQHF.

The J gene is TRBJ2-3, the V gene TRBV6-1; 7 positions match TRBD2. Germline trimming cut 1 base from V and 2 bases from J; bases unmatched to any gene: 12. Looked up from germline, CDR1 is MNHNS and CDR2 is SASEGT. This CDR3 spans 18 amino acids. CDR3 coding DNA: TGTGCCAGCAGTGAAGGACGTGGCTTGGGGGGGTACACAGATACGCAGTATTTT. This gives the protein CASSEGRGLGGYTDTQYF.